This paragraph reports one T cell receptor beta chain. This entry belongs to a study of cytomegalovirus exposure and HLA in healthy donors. V lost 1 base and J 8 bases, leaving 14 bases between the germline ends. This CDR3 contains 14 residues. CDR1 and CDR2 (germline): LGHNA, YSLEER. Both 60 Vbeta primers and 13 Jbeta primers went into the PCR. The protocol was immunoSEQ multiplex PCR, while the TCRdb copy is restricted to in-frame clones and leaves out a portion. Here the sample spans nearly 110,000 clones, around 74% being singletons. This sequence originates from a middle-aged woman in good health and CMV-seropositive. Material: PBMCs. The rearrangement links TRBV4-3 to TRBJ1-2, with a tentative D call TRBD1 (5 bases). The CDR3 DNA reads as TGCGCCAGCAGCCAAGTCATCGCGGGGCGAGGCTACACCTTC. This codes for CASSQVIAGRGYTF.